This TCR beta chain was observed in a study of identical twins (dated by TCRdb to between 2015 and 2016). About the investigation overall: TCR alpha and beta repertoires from monozygotic twins, unrelated adults of various ages and cord blood were deep-sequenced to test whether fetal clonotypes persist. Replicate twin experiments were performed at different times using different library preparation protocols to rule out contamination. Findings and caveats that apply to the study as a whole: In beta out-of-frame sequences, excess twin sharing was weaker, because having fewer shared sequences lowered the signal-to-noise ratio. Invariant T cells such as MAIT and iNKT could partly confound zero-insertion analyses, although diverse VJ usage argued against such confounding for most clonotypes. Abundant cord blood beta clonotypes had fewer insertions, young adult naive repertoires showed a similar but weaker trend, and memory repertoires showed no such trend. Compared with coincidental sharing between unrelated individuals, out-of-frame TCR alpha sequences shared between twins had an excess of sequences with low generation probability. Because the same donors could not be followed over many years, the conclusions depended on cross-sectional statistical analysis. Out-of-frame TCR alpha sharing in monozygotic twins was systematically underestimated by recombination models, whereas sharing between unrelated individuals was in agreement with the recombination models.

The CDR3 measures 15 amino acids from cysteine to phenylalanine. Only CDR3 DNA remains: 45 bases, in frame from the first base. The germline V gene gives CDR1 as MNHEY and CDR2 as SVGEGT. Trimming at the junction amounts to 6 bases on V and 6 bases on J, and the germline ends lie 20 bases apart. All donors were healthy Caucasians. Three pairs of female monozygotic twins, all aged roughly 18 to 29 years, made up the twin cohort. RNA for TCR libraries was isolated from peripheral blood mononuclear cells. To prepare the library, 5' RACE was applied. Sequencing instrument: Illumina HiSeq 2000. Template switching added a universal primer binding site, and the final cDNA carried a unique molecular identifier that allowed TCR cDNA molecules to be counted accurately. Specific primers in the conserved constant-segment region were used to synthesize first-strand cDNA for TCR alpha and beta chains. To control for contamination, each cDNA library was double barcoded with a SMART-Mk sample barcode plus Illumina barcodes. TruSeq adapter sequences along with Illumina sample barcodes were introduced in two successive PCR steps. The Illumina HiSeq platform was used with custom primers to sequence TCR alpha and beta cDNA libraries. In the authors' own workflow: MiGEC was used to process raw reads and extract unique molecular identifiers, and MiXCR was used to find CDR3 positions. For each individual, recombination models were inferred using an EM algorithm with the repgenHMM and IGoR tools. The tcR package in R was used for shared clonotype analysis, with sharing normalized by the product of cloneset sizes. Out-of-frame nonproductive sequences were analyzed to study raw recombination free of thymic and clonal selection effects. The public reads were run again by TCRdb, first through fastp at Q25 and then through MiXCR, and only productive beta chains were kept. Identical CDR3 proteins give one entry, which carries the most common genes and DNA. The V and J calls reflect TCRdb's pipeline rather than the authors' work. In all, the sample holds around 690,000 distinct CDR3 sequences, and approximately 21% of those were seen once. The ten biggest clones cover approximately 4.5% of the sample.

This clonotype was detected only a few times. The antigen it binds to is not known. Per-base qualities were not stored, and no clone one base away is much larger. The sample also formed part of further work on T cells expressing NK-cell markers. In that second paper, the authors write: Three sorted T-cell subsets (CD3+CD56+NKG2C+, CD3+CD56+NKG2C- and CD3+CD56-NKG2C+) from fewer than 10 donors had their TCR beta-chain repertoires profiled. Of the eight sequenced donors, seven were found to be HCMV-seropositive and one was found to be HCMV-seronegative. To restrict sorting to alphabetaTCR-expressing T cells, an anti-gammadeltaTCR antibody was added in several experiments. For 6 or 7 donors, the dominant CD3+CD56+NKG2C+ clonotypes were among the top 10 CD8+ clonotypes and accounted for roughly 1.0-8% of CD8+ T cells. Those dominant clonotypes were again the most abundant among CD3+CD56-NKG2C+ cells in several donors, at roughly 25-60.1%. It remained unclear whether the expanded NKG2C-expressing T cell clones were specific for HCMV antigens. The eight sequenced donors were randomly selected healthy volunteers, three men and five women. HCMV serostatus was determined by detecting HCMV-specific IgG in serum with a commercial ELISA kit. For about 6 donors, unsorted PBMC were also used to sequence bulk peripheral blood T-cell repertoires. Reads were demultiplexed and grouped by UMI with MIGEC, and clonotypes were assembled and quantified with MiTCR. To exclude erroneous sequences, any TCR cDNA sequence not supported by at least two reads was discarded. The tcR package was used for downstream repertoire analysis, and clonotypes were matched across fractions by CDR3 nucleotide sequence plus V segment. VDJmatch was used to annotate antigen specificity against VDJdb, with one amino acid substitution in CDR3 permitted.

The sequence derives from a woman between 18 and 30 years old in good health. Sequencing was done on a sample of PBMCs. The chain is encoded by TRBV6-2 or TRBV6-3 joined to TRBJ2-5, with the D gene tentatively TRBD1 or TRBD2, based on 6 matching bases in each. In nucleotides, the sequence is TGTGCCAGCAGCGAACAGGGACTTGCGCTGAAGACCCAGTACTTC. Its protein product is CASSEQGLALKTQYF.